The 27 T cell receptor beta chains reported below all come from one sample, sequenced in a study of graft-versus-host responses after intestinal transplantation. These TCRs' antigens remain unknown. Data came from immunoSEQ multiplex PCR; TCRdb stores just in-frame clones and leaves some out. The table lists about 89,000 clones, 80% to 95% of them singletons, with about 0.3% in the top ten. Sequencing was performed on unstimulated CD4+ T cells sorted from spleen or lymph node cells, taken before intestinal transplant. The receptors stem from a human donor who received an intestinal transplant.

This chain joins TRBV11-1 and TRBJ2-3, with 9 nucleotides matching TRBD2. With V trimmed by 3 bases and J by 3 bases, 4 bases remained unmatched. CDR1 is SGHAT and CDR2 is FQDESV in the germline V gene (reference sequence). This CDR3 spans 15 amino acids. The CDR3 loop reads CASSFGGRDTDTQYF. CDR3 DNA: TGTGCCAGCAGCTTCGGCGGGAGGGATACAGATACGCAGTATTTT. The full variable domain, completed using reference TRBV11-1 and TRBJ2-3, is EAEVAQSPRYKITEKSQAVAFWCDPISGHATLYWYRQILGQGPELLVQFQDESVVDDSQLPKDRFSAERLKGVDSTLKIQPAELGDSAMYLCASSFGGRDTDTQYFGPGTRLTVL.

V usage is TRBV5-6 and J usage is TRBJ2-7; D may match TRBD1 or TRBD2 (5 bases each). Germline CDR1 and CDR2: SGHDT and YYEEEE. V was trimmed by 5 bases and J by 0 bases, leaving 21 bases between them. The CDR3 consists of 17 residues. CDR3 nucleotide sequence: TGTGCCAGCAGATGGGGGACCGACACAGGATTCTCCTACGAGCAGTACTTC. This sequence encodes CASRWGTDTGFSYEQYF.

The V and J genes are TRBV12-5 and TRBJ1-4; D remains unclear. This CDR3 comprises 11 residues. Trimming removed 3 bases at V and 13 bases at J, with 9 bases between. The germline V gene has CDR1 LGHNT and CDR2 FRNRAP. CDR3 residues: CASGFGEILFF. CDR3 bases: TGTGCTAGTGGTTTTGGGGAGATACTGTTTTTT.

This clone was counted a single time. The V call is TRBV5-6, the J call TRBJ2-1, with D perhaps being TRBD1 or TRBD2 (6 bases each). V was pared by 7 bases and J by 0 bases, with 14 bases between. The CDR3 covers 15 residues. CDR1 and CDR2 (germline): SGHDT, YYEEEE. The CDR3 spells CASANPGASYNEQFF. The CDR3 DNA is TGTGCCAGCGCCAACCCGGGGGCCTCCTACAATGAGCAGTTCTTC. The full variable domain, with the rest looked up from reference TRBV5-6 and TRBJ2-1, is DAGVTQSPTHLIKTRGQQVTLRCSPKSGHDTVSWYQQALGQGPQFIFQYYEEEERQRGNFPDRFSGHQFPNYSSELNVNALLLGDSALYLCASANPGASYNEQFFGPGTRLTVL.

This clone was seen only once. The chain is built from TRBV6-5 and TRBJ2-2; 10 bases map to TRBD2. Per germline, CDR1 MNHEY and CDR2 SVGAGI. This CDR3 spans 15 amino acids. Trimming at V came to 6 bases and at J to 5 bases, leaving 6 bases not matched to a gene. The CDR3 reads CASRPWTSGTGELFF. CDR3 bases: TGTGCCAGCAGGCCATGGACTAGCGGAACCGGGGAGCTGTTTTTT.

CDR3 residues: CASSQFRQRTQETQYF. CDR3 in DNA: TGTGCCAGCAGCCAATTTAGGCAAAGGACTCAAGAGACCCAGTACTTC. This chain links TRBV14 with TRBJ2-5, with TRBD2 as a possible D gene (5 bases). The CDR3 covers 16 residues. Per germline, CDR1 SGHDN and CDR2 FVKESK. V gave up 2 bases and J gave up 2 bases, with 15 bases separating them.

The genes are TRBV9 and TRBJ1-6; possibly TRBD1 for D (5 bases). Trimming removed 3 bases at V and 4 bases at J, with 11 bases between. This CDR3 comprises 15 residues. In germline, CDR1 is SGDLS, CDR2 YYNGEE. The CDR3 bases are TGTGCCAGCAGCGCAGGGACTTTTTATAATTCACCCCTCCACTTT. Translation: CASSAGTFYNSPLHF.

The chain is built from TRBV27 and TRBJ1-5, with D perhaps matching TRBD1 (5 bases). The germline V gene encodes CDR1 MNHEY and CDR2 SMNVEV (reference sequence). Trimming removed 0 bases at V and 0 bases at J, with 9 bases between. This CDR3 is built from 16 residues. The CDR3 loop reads CASSLSWDFSNQPQHF. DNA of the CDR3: TGTGCCAGCAGTTTATCTTGGGACTTTAGCAATCAGCCCCAGCATTTT.

The CDR3 spells CASSRDRTSGNTIYF. The CDR3 DNA follows: TGTGCCAGCAGCCGGGACCGCACCTCTGGAAACACCATATATTTT. This chain links TRBV19 with TRBJ1-3; TRBD1 is a possible D gene (5 bases). CDR1 LNHDA and CDR2 SQIVND come from the germline V gene (reference sequence). V was clipped by 9 bases and J by 0 bases, with 15 bases between them. There are 15 residues in the CDR3.

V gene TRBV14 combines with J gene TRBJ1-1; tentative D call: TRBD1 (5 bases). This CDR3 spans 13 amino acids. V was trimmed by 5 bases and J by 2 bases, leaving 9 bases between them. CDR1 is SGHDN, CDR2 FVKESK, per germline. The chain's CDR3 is CASSWTPNTEAFF. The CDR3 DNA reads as TGTGCCAGCAGCTGGACACCAAACACTGAAGCTTTCTTT.

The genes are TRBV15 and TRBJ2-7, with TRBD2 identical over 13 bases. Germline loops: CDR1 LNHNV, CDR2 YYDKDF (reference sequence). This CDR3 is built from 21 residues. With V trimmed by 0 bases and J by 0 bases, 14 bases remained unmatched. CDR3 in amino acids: CATSRDFGRTSGSLSSYEQYF. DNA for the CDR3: TGTGCCACCAGCAGAGATTTCGGTCGGACTAGCGGGAGTTTGAGCTCCTACGAGCAGTACTTC. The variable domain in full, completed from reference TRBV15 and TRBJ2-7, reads DAMVIQNPRYQVTQFGKPVTLSCSQTLNHNVMYWYQQKSSQAPKLLFHYYDKDFNNEADTPDNFQSRRPNTSFCFLDIRSPGLGDTAMYLCATSRDFGRTSGSLSSYEQYFGPGTRLTVT.

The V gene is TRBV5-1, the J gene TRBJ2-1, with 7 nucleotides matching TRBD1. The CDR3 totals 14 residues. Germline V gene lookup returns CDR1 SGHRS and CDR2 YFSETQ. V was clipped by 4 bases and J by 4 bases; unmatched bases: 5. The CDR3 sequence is CASSQDRSYNEQFF. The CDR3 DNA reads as TGCGCCAGCAGCCAGGACAGGTCTTACAATGAGCAGTTCTTC.

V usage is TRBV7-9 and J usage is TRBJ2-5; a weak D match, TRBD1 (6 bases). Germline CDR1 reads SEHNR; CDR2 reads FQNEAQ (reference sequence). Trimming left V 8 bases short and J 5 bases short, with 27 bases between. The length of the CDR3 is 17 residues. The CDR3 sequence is CASLDTGSLYGSETQYF. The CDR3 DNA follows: TGTGCCAGCTTAGATACAGGGAGTTTGTATGGATCGGAGACCCAGTACTTC.

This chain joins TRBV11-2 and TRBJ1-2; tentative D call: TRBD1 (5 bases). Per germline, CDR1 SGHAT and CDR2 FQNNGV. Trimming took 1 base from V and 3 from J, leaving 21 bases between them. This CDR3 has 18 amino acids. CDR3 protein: CASSLVGQGSPFYYGYTF. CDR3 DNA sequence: TGTGCCAGCAGCTTAGTTGGACAAGGGTCCCCTTTTTACTATGGCTACACCTTC.

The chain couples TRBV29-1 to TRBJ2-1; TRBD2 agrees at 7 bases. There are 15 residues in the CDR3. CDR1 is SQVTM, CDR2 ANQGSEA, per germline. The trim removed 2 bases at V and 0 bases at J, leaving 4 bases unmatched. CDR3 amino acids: CSVERRGSSYNEQFF. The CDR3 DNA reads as TGCAGCGTTGAAAGGCGGGGGAGCTCCTACAATGAGCAGTTCTTC.

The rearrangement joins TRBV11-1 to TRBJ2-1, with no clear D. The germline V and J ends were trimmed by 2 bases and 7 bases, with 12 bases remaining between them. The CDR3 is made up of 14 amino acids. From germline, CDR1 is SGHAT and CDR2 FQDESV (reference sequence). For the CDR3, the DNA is TGTGCCAGCAGCTTACCCCCATCGGATAATGAGCAGTTCTTC. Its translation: CASSLPPSDNEQFF.

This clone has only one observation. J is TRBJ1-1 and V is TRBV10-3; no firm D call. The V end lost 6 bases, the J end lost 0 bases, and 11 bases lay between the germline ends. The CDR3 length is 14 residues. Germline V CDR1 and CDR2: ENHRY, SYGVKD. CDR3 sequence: CAIRPQNMNTEAFF. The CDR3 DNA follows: TGTGCCATCAGGCCACAGAACATGAACACTGAAGCTTTCTTT.

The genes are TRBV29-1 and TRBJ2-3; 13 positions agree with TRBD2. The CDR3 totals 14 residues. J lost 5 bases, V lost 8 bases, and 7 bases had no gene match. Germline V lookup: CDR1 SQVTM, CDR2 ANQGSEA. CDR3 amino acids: CSTWTSGRRDTQYF. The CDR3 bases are TGCAGCACCTGGACTAGCGGGAGAAGAGATACGCAGTATTTT.

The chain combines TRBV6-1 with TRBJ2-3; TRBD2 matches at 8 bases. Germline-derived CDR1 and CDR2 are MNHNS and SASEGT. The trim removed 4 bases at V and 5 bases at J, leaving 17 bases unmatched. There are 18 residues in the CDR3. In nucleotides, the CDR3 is TGTGCCAGCAGTGCATGGGATGGAGCGGGAGATCTGAGAGATACGCAGTATTTT. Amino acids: CASSAWDGAGDLRDTQYF.

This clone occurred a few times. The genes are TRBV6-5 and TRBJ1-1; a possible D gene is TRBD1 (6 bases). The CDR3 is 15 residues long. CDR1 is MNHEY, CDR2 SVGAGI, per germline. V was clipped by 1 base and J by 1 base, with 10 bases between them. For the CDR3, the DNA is TGTGCCAGCAGTTACTTTCTGGGGGCGAACACTGAAGCTTTCTTT. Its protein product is CASSYFLGANTEAFF.

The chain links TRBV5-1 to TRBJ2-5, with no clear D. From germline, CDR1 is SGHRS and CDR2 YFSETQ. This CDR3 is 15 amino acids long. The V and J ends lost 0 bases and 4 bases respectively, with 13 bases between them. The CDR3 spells CASSLGSARLETQYF. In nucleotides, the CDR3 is TGCGCCAGCAGCTTGGGATCGGCCAGGTTAGAGACCCAGTACTTC.

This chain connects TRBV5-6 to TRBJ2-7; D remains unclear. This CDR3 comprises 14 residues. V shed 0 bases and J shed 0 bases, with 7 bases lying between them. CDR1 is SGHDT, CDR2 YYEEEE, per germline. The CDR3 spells CASSLVGFSYEQYF. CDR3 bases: TGTGCCAGCAGCTTGGTCGGTTTCTCCTACGAGCAGTACTTC.

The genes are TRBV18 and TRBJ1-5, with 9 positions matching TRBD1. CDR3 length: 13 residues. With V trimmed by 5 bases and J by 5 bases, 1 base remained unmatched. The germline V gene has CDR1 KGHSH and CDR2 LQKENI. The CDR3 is CASSGQGYQPQHF. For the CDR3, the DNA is TGTGCCAGCTCAGGACAGGGGTATCAGCCCCAGCATTTT.

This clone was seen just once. CDR3 sequence: CASRQTGGYSNQPQHF. In DNA form, the CDR3 reads TGTGCCAGCAGGCAGACAGGGGGGTATAGCAATCAGCCCCAGCATTTT. The chain carries TRBV2 and TRBJ1-5; 9 bases are shared with TRBD1. The germline V gene encodes CDR1 SNHLY and CDR2 FYNNEI. CDR3 length: 16 residues. With 6 bases clipped from V and 0 bases from J, the junction kept 6 bases outside the gene matches.

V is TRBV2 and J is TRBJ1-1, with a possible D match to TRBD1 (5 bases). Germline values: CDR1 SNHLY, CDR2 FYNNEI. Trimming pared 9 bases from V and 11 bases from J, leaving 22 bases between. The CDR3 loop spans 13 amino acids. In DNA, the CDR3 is TGTGCCAGGAGTTCCCCAGGGTCCATCAAGGCTTTCTTT. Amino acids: CARSSPGSIKAFF.

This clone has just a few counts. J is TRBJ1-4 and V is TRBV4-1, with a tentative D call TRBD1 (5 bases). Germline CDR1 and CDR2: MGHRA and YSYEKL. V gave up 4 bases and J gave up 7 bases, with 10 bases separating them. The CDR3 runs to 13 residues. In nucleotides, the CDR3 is TGCGCCAGCAGCCTTCGACAGCCTGAAAAACTGTTTTTT. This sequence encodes CASSLRQPEKLFF.

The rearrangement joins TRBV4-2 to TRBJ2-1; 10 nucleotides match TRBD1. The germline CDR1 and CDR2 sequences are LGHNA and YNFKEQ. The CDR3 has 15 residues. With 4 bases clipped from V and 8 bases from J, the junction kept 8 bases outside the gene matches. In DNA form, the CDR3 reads TGTGCCAGCAGCCGAGCGGGGACAGGGGACGATGAGCAGTTCTTC. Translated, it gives CASSRAGTGDDEQFF.